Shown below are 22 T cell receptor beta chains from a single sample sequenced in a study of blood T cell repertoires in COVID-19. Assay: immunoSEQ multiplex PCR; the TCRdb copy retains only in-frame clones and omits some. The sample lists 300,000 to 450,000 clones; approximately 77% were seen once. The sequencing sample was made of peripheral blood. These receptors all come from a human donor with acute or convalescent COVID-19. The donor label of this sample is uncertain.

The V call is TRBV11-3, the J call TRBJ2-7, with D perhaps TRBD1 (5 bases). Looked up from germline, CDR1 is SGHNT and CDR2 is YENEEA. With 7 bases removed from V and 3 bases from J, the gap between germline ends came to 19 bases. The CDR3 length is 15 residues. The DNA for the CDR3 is TGTGCCAGCACCACTCCCAGGGAAAAAAACTACGAGCAGTACTTC. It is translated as CASTTPREKNYEQYF.

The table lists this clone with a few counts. DNA for the CDR3: TGTGCCAGCAGTGGGGACACCCAGAACTATGGCTACACCTTC. This translates into CASSGDTQNYGYTF. The chain uses TRBV2 and TRBJ1-2, with D possibly being TRBD1 (6 bases). The CDR3 has 14 residues. V lost 4 bases, J lost 2 bases, and 11 bases lay in between. In germline, CDR1 is SNHLY, CDR2 FYNNEI.

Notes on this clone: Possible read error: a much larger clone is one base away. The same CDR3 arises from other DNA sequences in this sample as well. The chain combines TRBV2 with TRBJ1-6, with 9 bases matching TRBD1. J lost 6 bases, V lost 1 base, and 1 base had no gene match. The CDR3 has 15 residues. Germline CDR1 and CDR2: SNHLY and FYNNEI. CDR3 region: CASSEEQGANSPLHF. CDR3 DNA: TGTGCCAGCAGTGAAGAACAGGGGGCTAATTCACCCCTCCACTTT.

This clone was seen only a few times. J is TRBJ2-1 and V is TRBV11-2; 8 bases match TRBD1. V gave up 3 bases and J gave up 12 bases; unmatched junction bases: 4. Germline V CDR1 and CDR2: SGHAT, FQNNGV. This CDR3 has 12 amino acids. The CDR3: CASSFVGQGQFF. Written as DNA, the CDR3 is TGTGCCAGCAGCTTTGTCGGACAGGGGCAGTTCTTC.

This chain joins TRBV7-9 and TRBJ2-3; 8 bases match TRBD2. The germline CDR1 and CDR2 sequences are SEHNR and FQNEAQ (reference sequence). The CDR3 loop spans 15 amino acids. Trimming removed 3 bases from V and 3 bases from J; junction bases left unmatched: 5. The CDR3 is CASSFSGSGTDTQYF. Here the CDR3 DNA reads TGTGCCAGCAGCTTCAGCGGGAGTGGAACAGATACGCAGTATTTT. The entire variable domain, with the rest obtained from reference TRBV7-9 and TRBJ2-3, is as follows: DTGVSQNPRHKITKRGQNVTFRCDPISEHNRLYWYRQTLGQGPEFLTYFQNEAQLEKSRLLSDRFSAERPKGSFSTLEIQRTEQGDSAMYLCASSFSGSGTDTQYFGPGTRLTVL.

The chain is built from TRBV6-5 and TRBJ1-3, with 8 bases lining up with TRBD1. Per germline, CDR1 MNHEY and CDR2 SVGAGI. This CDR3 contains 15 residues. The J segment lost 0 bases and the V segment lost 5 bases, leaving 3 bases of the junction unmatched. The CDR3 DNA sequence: TGTGCCAGCAGTCGGGGACAGGCCTCTGGAAACACCATATATTTT. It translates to CASSRGQASGNTIYF.

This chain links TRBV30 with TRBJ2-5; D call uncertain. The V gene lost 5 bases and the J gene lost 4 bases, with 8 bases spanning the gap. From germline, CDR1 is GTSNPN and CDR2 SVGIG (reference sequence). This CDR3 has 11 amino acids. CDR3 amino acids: CAWEHAETQYF. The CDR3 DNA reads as TGTGCCTGGGAACATGCAGAGACCCAGTACTTC.

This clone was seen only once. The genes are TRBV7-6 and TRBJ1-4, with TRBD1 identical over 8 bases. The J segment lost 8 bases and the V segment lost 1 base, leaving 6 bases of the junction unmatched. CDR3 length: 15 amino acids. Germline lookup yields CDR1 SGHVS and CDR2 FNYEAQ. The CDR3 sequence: CASSLVGQVGEKLFF. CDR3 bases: TGTGCCAGCAGCTTAGTGGGACAGGTCGGGGAAAAACTGTTTTTT.

The CDR3 is CASSRVVNTEAFF. The CDR3 coding sequence is TGTGCCAGCAGCAGGGTGGTGAACACTGAAGCTTTCTTT. V usage is TRBV27 and J usage is TRBJ1-1; possibly TRBD1 for D (5 bases). The V end lost 6 bases, the J end lost 0 bases, and 8 bases lay between the germline ends. This CDR3 has 13 residues. The germline gives CDR1 MNHEY, CDR2 SMNVEV (reference sequence).

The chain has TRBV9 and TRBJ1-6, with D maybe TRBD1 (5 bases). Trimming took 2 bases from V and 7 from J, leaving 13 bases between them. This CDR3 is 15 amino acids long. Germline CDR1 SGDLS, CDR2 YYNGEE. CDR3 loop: CASSVSGGDNSPLHF. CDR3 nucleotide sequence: TGTGCCAGCAGCGTTTCGGGGGGTGACAATTCACCCCTCCACTTT.

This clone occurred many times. CDR3 nucleotide sequence: TGTGCCAGTAGACAGGGACGCAATCAGCCCCAGCATTTT. Residues: CASRQGRNQPQHF. The chain has TRBV19 and TRBJ1-5, with D possibly being TRBD1 (6 bases). CDR3 length: 13 residues. V lost 6 bases and J 2 bases, leaving 8 bases between the germline ends. CDR1 and CDR2 from the germline V gene are LNHDA and SQIVND (reference sequence).

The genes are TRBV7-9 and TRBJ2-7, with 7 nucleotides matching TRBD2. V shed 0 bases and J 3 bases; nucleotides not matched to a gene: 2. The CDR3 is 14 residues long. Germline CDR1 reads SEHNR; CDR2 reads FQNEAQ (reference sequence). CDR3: CASSLAGTIYEQYF. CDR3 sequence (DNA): TGTGCCAGCAGCTTAGCAGGGACTATCTACGAGCAGTACTTC.

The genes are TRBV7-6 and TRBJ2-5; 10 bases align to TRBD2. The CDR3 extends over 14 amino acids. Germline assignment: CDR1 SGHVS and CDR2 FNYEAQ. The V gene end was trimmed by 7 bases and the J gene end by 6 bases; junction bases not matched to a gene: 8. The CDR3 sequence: CASTPAGGLKTQYF. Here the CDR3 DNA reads TGTGCCAGCACCCCAGCGGGGGGGCTTAAGACCCAGTACTTC.

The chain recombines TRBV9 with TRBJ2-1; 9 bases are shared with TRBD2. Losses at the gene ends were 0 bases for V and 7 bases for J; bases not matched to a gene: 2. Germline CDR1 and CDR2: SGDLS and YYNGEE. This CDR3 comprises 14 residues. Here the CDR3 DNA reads TGTGCCAGCAGCGTAGGGACTAGCGTTAATGAGCAGTTCTTC. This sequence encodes CASSVGTSVNEQFF.

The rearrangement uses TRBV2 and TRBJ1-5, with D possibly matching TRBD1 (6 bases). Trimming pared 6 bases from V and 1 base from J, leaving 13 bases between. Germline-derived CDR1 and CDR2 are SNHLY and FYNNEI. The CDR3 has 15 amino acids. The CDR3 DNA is TGTGCCAGCAGAACCGGGACACTCAGCAATCAGCCCCAGCATTTT. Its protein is CASRTGTLSNQPQHF.

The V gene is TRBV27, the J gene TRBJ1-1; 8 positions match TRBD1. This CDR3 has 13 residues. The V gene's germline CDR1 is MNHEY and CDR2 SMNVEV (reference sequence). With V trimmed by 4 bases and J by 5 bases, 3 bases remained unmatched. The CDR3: CASSSRGRTEAFF. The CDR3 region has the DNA TGTGCCAGCAGTTCCAGGGGGCGGACTGAAGCTTTCTTT.

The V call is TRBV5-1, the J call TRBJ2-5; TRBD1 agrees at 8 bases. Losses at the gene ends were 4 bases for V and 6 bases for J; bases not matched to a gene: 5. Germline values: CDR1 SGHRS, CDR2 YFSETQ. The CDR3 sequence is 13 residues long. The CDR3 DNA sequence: TGCGCCAGCAGCCCAACAGGGGGGAAGACCCAGTACTTC. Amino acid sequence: CASSPTGGKTQYF.

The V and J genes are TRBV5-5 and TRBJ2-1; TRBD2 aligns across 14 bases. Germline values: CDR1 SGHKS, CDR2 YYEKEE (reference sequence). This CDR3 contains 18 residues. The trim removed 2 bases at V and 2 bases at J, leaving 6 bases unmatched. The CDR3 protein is CASSLGTSGSLPYNEQFF. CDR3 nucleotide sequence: TGTGCCAGCAGCTTAGGGACTAGCGGGAGTCTCCCCTACAATGAGCAGTTCTTC.

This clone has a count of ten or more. The CDR3 protein is CASSFAGGPYNEQFF. The DNA for the CDR3 is TGTGCCAGCAGCTTCGCGGGGGGGCCCTACAATGAGCAGTTCTTC. The rearrangement joins TRBV5-5 to TRBJ2-1, with 9 positions matching TRBD2. Per germline, CDR1 SGHKS and CDR2 YYEKEE (reference sequence). Trimming took 2 bases from V and 2 from J; bases not matched to a gene: 2. The CDR3 is made up of 15 amino acids.

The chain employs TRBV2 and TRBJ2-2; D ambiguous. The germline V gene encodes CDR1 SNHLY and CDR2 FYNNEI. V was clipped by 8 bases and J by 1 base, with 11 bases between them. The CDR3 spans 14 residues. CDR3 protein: CASAPHENTGELFF. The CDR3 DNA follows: TGTGCCAGCGCCCCACACGAGAACACCGGGGAGCTGTTTTTT.

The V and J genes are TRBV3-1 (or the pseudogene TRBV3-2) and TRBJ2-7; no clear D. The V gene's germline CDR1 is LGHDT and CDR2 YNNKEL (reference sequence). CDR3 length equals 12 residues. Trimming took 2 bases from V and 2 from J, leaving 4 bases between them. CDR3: CASSQSAYEQYF. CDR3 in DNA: TGTGCCAGCAGCCAATCGGCCTACGAGCAGTACTTC.

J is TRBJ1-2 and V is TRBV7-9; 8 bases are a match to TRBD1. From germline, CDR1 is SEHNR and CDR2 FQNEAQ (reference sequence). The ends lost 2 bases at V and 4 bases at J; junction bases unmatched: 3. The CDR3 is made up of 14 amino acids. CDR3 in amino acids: CASSLQGAGYGYTF. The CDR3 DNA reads TGTGCCAGCAGCTTACAGGGGGCTGGCTATGGCTACACCTTC.